The sequence of this T cell receptor (beta chain) was determined in a study of blood T cell repertoires in COVID-19 (dated by TCRdb to about 2020). At the level of the whole study: Samples covering the acute and convalescent phases of COVID-19 were provided by collaborators in the United States, Italy and Spain. The prospective study material was composed of cDNA or gDNA derived from T cells, B-cell-depleted T cells, or PBMCs. Samples were obtained from the ongoing ImmuneRACE study (first 160 participants) and from 1,200 or so subjects provided by 6 global collaborators. The dataset comprised deeply sampled blood TCRbeta repertoires from subjects exposed to, actively infected with, or recovered from COVID-19. HLA class I and class II types, where available, came from metadata supplied by the sample provider rather than from assay-based typing. The repertoires were released in a freely available public database meant as a resource for research on the immune response to SARS-CoV-2. Nearly every sample came with metadata listing a de-identified subject ID, COVID-19 status, age in years and sex. Broader findings and caveats from the paper: The amount of clinical and demographic metadata varied by source and participant and was provided uncurated.

In the case of this clone: The antigen this receptor binds is unknown. Base qualities were left out, and no much larger clone turns up one base away.

TCRbeta CDR3 regions were amplified from genomic DNA using the immunoSEQ Assay, a bias-controlled multiplex PCR. As for the authors' bioinformatics: Within the assay, amplification of reference gene primers was used to estimate how many nucleated cells each sample contained. Sequence reads were collapsed and filtered to measure the absolute abundance of every unique TCRbeta CDR3 rearrangement. For each sample, productive Simpson clonality was calculated by taking the square root of Simpson's diversity index across productive rearrangements. TCRdb carries this immuneACCESS record with in-frame sequences only. Its versions omit some clonotypes, under half of them owing to an unresolved V gene in the studies checked, with the rest unexplained. That table gives V, J and clone size, and the DNA gave D and trimming. Within this sample are a few hundred thousand clones, with 70% to 90% of them counted one time only. The top ten clones comprise 6% to 6.5% of the sample.

Germline trimming amounts to 1 base on V and 8 bases on J, with 7 as the count of junction bases outside the gene matches. From the cysteine up to the phenylalanine, the CDR3 has a length of 15 residues. Only the CDR3 portion is preserved as DNA: 45 bases, with reading frame beginning at the first base. As encoded in the germline V gene (reference sequence), CDR1 is LGHDT while CDR2 is YNNKEL. Participants in the prospective study were enrolled through a virtual design, were aged 18 to 89 years, and lived in approximately 25 United States geographic areas. Cohort assignment in the prospective study relied on participant-reported clinical history from a screening survey and a study questionnaire. Recovered participants in ImmuneRACE Cohort 3 were defined by two consecutive negative NP/OP PCR tests, clearance by a healthcare professional, or resolution of symptoms. Each participant in the prospective study had whole blood, serum and a nasopharyngeal or oropharyngeal swab collected by mobile phlebotomists. Additional blood draws and questionnaires over an approximately 2-month period could optionally be provided by prospective study participants. Before DNA extraction, blood samples from the prospective study were shipped at room temperature or frozen.

The specimen sequenced was PBMCs or T cells enriched from blood (not recorded which). The sequence came from a woman aged 40 to 55 who had recovered from COVID-19. The sequence is built from TRBV3-1 (or the pseudogene TRBV3-2) and TRBJ1-2; TRBD1 aligns with 10 central bases. The CDR3 has the sequence CASSQADRGRGGYTF. The sequenced DNA is TGTGCCAGCAGCCAAGCCGACAGGGGGCGAGGAGGCTACACCTTC.